This T cell receptor (beta chain) came from a study of blood T cell repertoires in COVID-19. Study summary: Acute and convalescent COVID-19 specimens originated in the United States, Italy and Spain. Nucleic acid was either cDNA or gDNA, and it came from T cells, B-cell-depleted T cells, or PBMCs.

CDR3 length: 16 residues. CDR1 is SGHNT and CDR2 is YENEEA in the germline V gene. V lost 5 bases to trimming and J lost 5 bases; unmatched junction nucleotides: 8. Original analysis: The authors estimated nucleated cell counts from reference gene primer amplification. Assay: immunoSEQ multiplex PCR; the TCRdb copy retains only in-frame clones and omits some. V, J and clone size are those of that table, while D and trimming were read from the DNA. The sample lists hundreds of thousands of clones, about 88% occurring once. Material for sequencing was peripheral blood. The clonotype was recovered from a man between 60 and 75 years old with acute or convalescent COVID-19. The V gene is TRBV11-3, the J gene TRBJ2-2; 10 bases agree with TRBD1. The CDR3 reads CASSQDRGGRTGELFF. CDR3 nucleotides: TGTGCCAGCAGCCAGGACAGGGGGGGTCGAACCGGGGAGCTGTTTTTT.